These T cell receptor beta chains were read from a single sample in a study of blood T cell repertoires in COVID-19. Data came from immunoSEQ multiplex PCR; TCRdb stores just in-frame clones and leaves some out. The sample records over 45,000 clones, more than 60% being singletons. Material for sequencing was peripheral blood. The receptors were gathered from a woman between 45 and 60 years old with active or convalescent COVID-19. CDR3s include the opening cysteine and the closing phenylalanine or tryptophan. The order of the fields is J gene, V gene, clone size, D gene, CDR3 DNA, CDR3 protein. D genes are given only for firm matches. Where a row states a size, it is once, few, many or the class of an expanded clone; other rows omit it.

TRBJ2-3 | TRBV29-1 | once | - | TGCAGCGTTGCCCCTCAGGGAACAGATACGCAGTATTTT | CSVAPQGTDTQYF
TRBJ1-6 | TRBV12-3/TRBV12-4 | - | - | TGTGCCAGCAGTTTAGCGGGGGGGTTACCCCTCCACTTT | CASSLAGGLPLHF
TRBJ1-6 | TRBV27 | - | - | TGTGCCAGCAGTCTCCGCGGGGGCTACTATAATTCACCCCTCCACTTT | CASSLRGGYYNSPLHF
TRBJ2-7 | TRBV19 | few | TRBD2 | TGTGCCAGTAGTAAGGGACTAGTCGGGAGCTCCTACGAGCAGTACTTC | CASSKGLVGSSYEQYF
TRBJ1-2 | TRBV19 | - | TRBD1 | TGTGCCAGTAGTCCGGACAGGGCCCTGGTCCACTATGGCTACACCTTC | CASSPDRALVHYGYTF
TRBJ1-5 | TRBV4-1 | - | - | TGCGCCAGCAGCCAAGACGACGGGGCAGGGGTGCAGCCCCAGCATTTT | CASSQDDGAGVQPQHF
TRBJ2-4 | TRBV7-6 | - | - | TGTGCCAGCAGCTTTAGCTTTTCCGACATTCAGTACTTC | CASSFSFSDIQYF
TRBJ2-3 | TRBV9 | few | - | TGTGCCAGCAGCGTTTCCCCTTTAAGCACAGATACGCAGTATTTT | CASSVSPLSTDTQYF
TRBJ2-3 | TRBV3-1/TRBV3-2 | once | - | TGTGCCAGCAGCCGAAGGAAGGGTAGCGGAGATACGCAGTATTTT | CASSRRKGSGDTQYF
TRBJ2-1 | TRBV24-1 | few | - | TGTGCCACCAGTGATTTGAGCCGCCGACAGACAGGTGAGCAGTTCTTC | CATSDLSRRQTGEQFF
TRBJ2-1 | TRBV11-2 | - | TRBD2 | TGTGCCAGCAGCCCCCTCCGGACTAGCGGGAAGTTTTTCTTC | CASSPLRTSGKFFF
TRBJ1-2 | TRBV19 | once | - | TGTGCCAGTAGTTCGAATCAGGGTTTGACGAACTATGGCTACACCTTC | CASSSNQGLTNYGYTF
TRBJ1-3 | TRBV10-3 | - | - | TGTGCCATCACGTCGGGATCGGCGGGAAACACCATATATTTT | CAITSGSAGNTIYF
TRBJ2-2 | TRBV28 | - | - | TGTGCCAGCAGCTTCGGGTCGAGGGCCGGGGAGCTGTTTTTT | CASSFGSRAGELFF
TRBJ1-5 | TRBV6-1 | - | - | TGTGCCAGCAGTGAGCCACGGCGAGGAGGGACGGGCAATCAGCCCCAGCATTTT | CASSEPRRGGTGNQPQHF
TRBJ2-7 | TRBV13 | once | - | TGTGCCAGCGGCCGGGACAACATGAACGAGCAGTACTTC | CASGRDNMNEQYF
TRBJ1-1 | TRBV6-5 | - | TRBD1 | TGTGCCAGCAGTTACGGGACAGGGGGTAGCACTGAAGCTTTCTTT | CASSYGTGGSTEAFF
TRBJ1-3 | TRBV1 | few | - | TGCACCAGCAGCCAAGATCTTTCCTCGATCAGGATCCAACCATTAAACACCATATATTTT | CTSSQDLSSIRIQPLNTIYF
TRBJ2-7 | TRBV5-4 | - | TRBD2 | TGTGCCAGCAGCTTGACTAGCGGCTACGAGCAGTACTTC | CASSLTSGYEQYF
TRBJ1-2 | TRBV10-2 | - | TRBD1 | TGCGCCAGCAGTGAAGACAGGGGTCGGTCTGGCTACACCTTC | CASSEDRGRSGYTF
TRBJ2-1 | TRBV18 | few | TRBD1 | TGTGCCAGCTCACCCCAATCCGGGACAGGGAGCTACAATGAGCAGTTCTTC | CASSPQSGTGSYNEQFF
TRBJ2-1 | TRBV19 | few | - | TGTGCCAGTAGTATTCTTTCCGGCGGACTCTCCTACAATGAGCAGTTCTTC | CASSILSGGLSYNEQFF
TRBJ2-2 | TRBV5-1 | - | TRBD2 | TGCGCCAGCCGAGTAGCGGGAGGGCCCGCCGGGGAGCTGTTTTTT | CASRVAGGPAGELFF
TRBJ2-1 | TRBV24-1 | many | - | TGTGCCACCAGTGACCCCGGGGGTACCAGTGGTAATGAGCAGTTCTTC | CATSDPGGTSGNEQFF
TRBJ2-1 | TRBV3-1/TRBV3-2 | - | - | TGTGCCAGCAGCCAGGGGCTAGCGCCGAGTGATGAGCAGTTCTTC | CASSQGLAPSDEQFF
TRBJ1-1 | TRBV4-1 | - | - | TGCGCCAGCAGCCACCCCACCCGGAGACGGGGGGCCAAGGACACTGAAGCTTTCTTT | CASSHPTRRRGAKDTEAFF
TRBJ1-1 | TRBV27 | - | - | TGTGCCAGCAGTTTATCGTGGCAGGGGAACACTGAAGCTTTCTTT | CASSLSWQGNTEAFF
TRBJ2-1 | TRBV5-4 | - | - | TGTGCCAGCAGACCAAGGGGGGGGCGCCACAAAGTGGGTGAGCAGTTCTTC | CASRPRGGRHKVGEQFF
TRBJ2-4 | TRBV2 | - | TRBD2 | TGTGCCTGCCAAGAGCGGGAGCTAGCCAAAAACATTCAGTACTTC | CACQERELAKNIQYF
TRBJ1-1 | TRBV5-1 | - | TRBD1 | TGCGCCAGCAGCTTATTAAGCGGGACAGGGGGCGGCACTGAAGCTTTCTTT | CASSLLSGTGGGTEAFF
TRBJ2-2 | TRBV3-1/TRBV3-2 | - | TRBD2 | TGTGCCAGCAGCCGTGGACTAGCGGGAGGCCCTTACACCGGGGAGCTGTTTTTT | CASSRGLAGGPYTGELFF
TRBJ2-1 | TRBV29-1 | - | TRBD2 | TGCAGCGTCTCACTAGCGGGAGGCCACAATGAGCAGTTCTTC | CSVSLAGGHNEQFF
TRBJ1-6 | TRBV5-3 | - | - | TGTGCCAGAACCAAGCCGAGTGATCAGGTCCACTTT | CARTKPSDQVHF
TRBJ1-5 | TRBV4-1 | few | - | TGCGCCAGCAGCCAAGACGGGGGAGCGGCTCAGCCCCAGCATTTT | CASSQDGGAAQPQHF
TRBJ1-6 | TRBV7-6 | - | - | TGTGCCAGCAGCGTCGGGGAAAATTCACCCCTCCACTTT | CASSVGENSPLHF
TRBJ2-1 | TRBV28 | - | TRBD2 | TGTGCCAGCAGTTTAACTAGCGGTACCTCCTACAATGAGCAGTTCTTC | CASSLTSGTSYNEQFF
TRBJ1-3 | TRBV19 | - | - | TGTGCCAGTAGGTCGCCGGCCGACACTGGAAACACCATATATTTT | CASRSPADTGNTIYF
TRBJ2-7 | TRBV28 | - | - | TGTGCCAGCAGTCAGGTTCCCAGGAACGAGCAGTACTTC | CASSQVPRNEQYF
TRBJ2-7 | TRBV27 | - | TRBD2 | TGTGCCAGCAGTTTAGCGGCTAGCGGGAGCCTCTCCTACGAGCAGTACTTC | CASSLAASGSLSYEQYF
TRBJ2-7 | TRBV7-8 | - | - | TGTGCCAGCAGCTTAGGCGGCAGGGGTGCCTACGAGCAGTACTTC | CASSLGGRGAYEQYF
TRBJ1-5 | TRBV19 | few | TRBD1 | TGTGCCAGTAGTGGGACAGGGGGTAATCAGCCCCAGCATTTT | CASSGTGGNQPQHF
TRBJ1-2 | TRBV6-5 | once | - | TGTGCCAGCAGCCGGGGGGAAGATGGCTACACCTTC | CASSRGEDGYTF
TRBJ2-2 | TRBV3-1/TRBV3-2 | few | TRBD2 | TGTGCCAGCAGCCAAGTAGCGGGATGGGACACCGGGGAGCTGTTTTTT | CASSQVAGWDTGELFF
TRBJ2-1 | TRBV19 | - | TRBD2 | TGTGCCAGTAGTAGACCTACTAGCGCCTCCTACAATGAGCAGTTCTTC | CASSRPTSASYNEQFF
TRBJ2-1 | TRBV5-5 | once | TRBD2 | TGTGCCACCTCCGGGACTAGCGGGAGTAATGAGCAGTTCTTC | CATSGTSGSNEQFF
TRBJ2-7 | TRBV27 | many | - | TGTGCCAGCAGTTTGCGGGGAGTGTTCGAGCAGTACTTC | CASSLRGVFEQYF
TRBJ2-7 | TRBV24-1 | many | TRBD1 | TGTGCCACCAGTGATGACAGGGGGCCCTACGAGCAGTACTTC | CATSDDRGPYEQYF
TRBJ2-1 | TRBV6-6 | few | - | TGTGCCAGCAGTCCAAGACGGGATTACAATGAGCAGTTCTTC | CASSPRRDYNEQFF
TRBJ2-1 | TRBV10-1 | - | - | TGCGCCAGCAGTTCCGGGAGCCCCCACAATGAGCAGTTCTTC | CASSSGSPHNEQFF
TRBJ2-7 | TRBV3-1/TRBV3-2 | - | TRBD2 | TGTGCCAGCAGCCAGGCCGGGGCTAGCGGGTCCGAGCAGTACTTC | CASSQAGASGSEQYF
TRBJ2-7 | TRBV5-5 | once | TRBD1 | TGTGCCAGCAGCCCGGGACAGGGAAGTTTCTACGAGCAGTACTTC | CASSPGQGSFYEQYF
TRBJ2-7 | TRBV5-6 | - | - | TGTGCCAGCAGCTTGGTCGCCTCGGGAGCCCCCCCCTACGAGCAGTACTTC | CASSLVASGAPPYEQYF
TRBJ2-3 | TRBV3-1/TRBV3-2 | - | TRBD2 | TGTGCCAGCAGCAAGAGGATAGCGGGAACCACAGATACGCAGTATTTT | CASSKRIAGTTDTQYF
TRBJ1-2 | TRBV19 | - | TRBD1 | TGTGCCAGTAGTATCGCACGGGACAGAGGCTTGGGCTACACCTTC | CASSIARDRGLGYTF
TRBJ2-1 | TRBV11-2 | - | - | TGTGCCAGCAGCCCAGGGATCTGGACAGCTAATGAGCAGTTCTTC | CASSPGIWTANEQFF
TRBJ2-7 | TRBV3-1/TRBV3-2 | - | - | TGTGCCAGCAGCCCCTGGACAGATTCCTACGAGCAGTACTTC | CASSPWTDSYEQYF
TRBJ1-2 | TRBV5-1 | - | TRBD1 | TGCGCCAGCAGCGACTGGGACAGGGGAAGTTCTGGCTACACCTTC | CASSDWDRGSSGYTF
TRBJ1-1 | TRBV6-5 | once | TRBD1 | TGTGCCAGCAGATATACAGGGGGCAAGAACACTGAAGCTTTCTTT | CASRYTGGKNTEAFF